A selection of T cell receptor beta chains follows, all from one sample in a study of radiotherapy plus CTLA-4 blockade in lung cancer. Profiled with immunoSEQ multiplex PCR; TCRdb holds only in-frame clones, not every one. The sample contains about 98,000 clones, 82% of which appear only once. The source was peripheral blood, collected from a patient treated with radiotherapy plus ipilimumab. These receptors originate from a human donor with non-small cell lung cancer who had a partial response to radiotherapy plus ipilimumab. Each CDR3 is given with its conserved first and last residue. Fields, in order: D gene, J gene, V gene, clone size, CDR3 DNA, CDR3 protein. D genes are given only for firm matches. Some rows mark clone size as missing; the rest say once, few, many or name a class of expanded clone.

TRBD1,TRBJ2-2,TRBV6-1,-,TGTGCCAGCACCACGACAGGGATCACCGGGGAGCTGTTTTTT,CASTTTGITGELFF
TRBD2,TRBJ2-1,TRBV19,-,TGTGCCAGTAGCCCTAGCGGGAGAACCTACAATGAGCAGTTCTTC,CASSPSGRTYNEQFF
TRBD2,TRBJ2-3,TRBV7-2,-,TGTGCCAGCAGCTTCGCGGGAGGGCCGGGCACAGATACGCAGTATTTT,CASSFAGGPGTDTQYF
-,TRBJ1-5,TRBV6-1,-,TGTGCCAGCAGTCCCCAGGGGTCCTTAGGTTTACCCCAGCATTTT,CASSPQGSLGLPQHF
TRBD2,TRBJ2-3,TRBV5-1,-,TGCGCCAGCAGGCGGACTAGCGAGGGTACAGATACGCAGTATTTT,CASRRTSEGTDTQYF
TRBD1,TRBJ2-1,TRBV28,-,TGTGCCAGCAGCCCTCCAGGGGGCAGGCACAATGAGCAGTTCTTC,CASSPPGGRHNEQFF
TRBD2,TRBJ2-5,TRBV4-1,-,TGTGCCAGCAGCCAAGGCGACACTAGCGAACAAGAGACCCAGTACTTC,CASSQGDTSEQETQYF
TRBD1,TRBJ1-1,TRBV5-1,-,TGCGCCAGCTACGGACAGGGAATGGCCACTGAAGCTTTCTTT,CASYGQGMATEAFF
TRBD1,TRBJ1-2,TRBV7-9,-,TGTGCCAGCAGCTTAACCCTTGGGACAGGGCTTCCCATTAACTATGGCTACACCTTC,CASSLTLGTGLPINYGYTF
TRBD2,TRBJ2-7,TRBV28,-,TGTGCCAGCATCGGACTAGCGGGAGACCGAGGAGGGTACGAGCAGTACTTC,CASIGLAGDRGGYEQYF
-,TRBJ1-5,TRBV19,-,TGTGCCAGTAGTATAACTTTCCAGGGAGGGAATCAGCCCCAGCATTTT,CASSITFQGGNQPQHF
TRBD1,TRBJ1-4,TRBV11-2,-,TGTGCCAGCAGTATAGGGGGCGAAGGTGTAAAACTGTTTTTT,CASSIGGEGVKLFF
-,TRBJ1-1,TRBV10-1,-,TGCGCCAGCAGTGTAGGGGAGGAGAACACTGAAGCTTTCTTT,CASSVGEENTEAFF
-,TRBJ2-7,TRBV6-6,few,TGTGCCAGCAGGAGGCTCTACGAGCAGTACTTC,CASRRLYEQYF
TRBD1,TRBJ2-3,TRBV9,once,TGTGCCAGCAGCGTAGTGGGACAGGGTACAGATACGCAGTATTTT,CASSVVGQGTDTQYF
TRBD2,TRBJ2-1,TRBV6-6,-,TGTGCCAGCAGCAGCGGGACTAGCGGTATATACAATGAGCAGTTCTTC,CASSSGTSGIYNEQFF
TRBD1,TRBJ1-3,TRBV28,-,TGTGCCAGCAGTCCAGGGGGTCGTTCCTCTGGAAACACCATATATTTT,CASSPGGRSSGNTIYF
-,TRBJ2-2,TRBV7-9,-,TGTGCCAGCAGCCCTAACTCAAATACCAACACCGGGGAGCTGTTTTTT,CASSPNSNTNTGELFF
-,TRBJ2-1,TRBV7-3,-,TGTGCCAGCAGCCAAGGGGCGGACTACCCCCCGCATGAGCAGTTCTTC,CASSQGADYPPHEQFF
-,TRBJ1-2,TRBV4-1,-,TGCGCCAGCAGCCTCTACAGGGCCTTAAACTATGGCTACACCTTC,CASSLYRALNYGYTF
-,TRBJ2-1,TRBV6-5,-,TGTGCCAGCAAAAGCGGCTCCTACAATGAGCAGTTCTTC,CASKSGSYNEQFF
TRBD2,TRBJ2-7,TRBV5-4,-,TGTGCCAGCAGCCCGGGGAGGGAGACCCACGAGCAGTACTTC,CASSPGRETHEQYF